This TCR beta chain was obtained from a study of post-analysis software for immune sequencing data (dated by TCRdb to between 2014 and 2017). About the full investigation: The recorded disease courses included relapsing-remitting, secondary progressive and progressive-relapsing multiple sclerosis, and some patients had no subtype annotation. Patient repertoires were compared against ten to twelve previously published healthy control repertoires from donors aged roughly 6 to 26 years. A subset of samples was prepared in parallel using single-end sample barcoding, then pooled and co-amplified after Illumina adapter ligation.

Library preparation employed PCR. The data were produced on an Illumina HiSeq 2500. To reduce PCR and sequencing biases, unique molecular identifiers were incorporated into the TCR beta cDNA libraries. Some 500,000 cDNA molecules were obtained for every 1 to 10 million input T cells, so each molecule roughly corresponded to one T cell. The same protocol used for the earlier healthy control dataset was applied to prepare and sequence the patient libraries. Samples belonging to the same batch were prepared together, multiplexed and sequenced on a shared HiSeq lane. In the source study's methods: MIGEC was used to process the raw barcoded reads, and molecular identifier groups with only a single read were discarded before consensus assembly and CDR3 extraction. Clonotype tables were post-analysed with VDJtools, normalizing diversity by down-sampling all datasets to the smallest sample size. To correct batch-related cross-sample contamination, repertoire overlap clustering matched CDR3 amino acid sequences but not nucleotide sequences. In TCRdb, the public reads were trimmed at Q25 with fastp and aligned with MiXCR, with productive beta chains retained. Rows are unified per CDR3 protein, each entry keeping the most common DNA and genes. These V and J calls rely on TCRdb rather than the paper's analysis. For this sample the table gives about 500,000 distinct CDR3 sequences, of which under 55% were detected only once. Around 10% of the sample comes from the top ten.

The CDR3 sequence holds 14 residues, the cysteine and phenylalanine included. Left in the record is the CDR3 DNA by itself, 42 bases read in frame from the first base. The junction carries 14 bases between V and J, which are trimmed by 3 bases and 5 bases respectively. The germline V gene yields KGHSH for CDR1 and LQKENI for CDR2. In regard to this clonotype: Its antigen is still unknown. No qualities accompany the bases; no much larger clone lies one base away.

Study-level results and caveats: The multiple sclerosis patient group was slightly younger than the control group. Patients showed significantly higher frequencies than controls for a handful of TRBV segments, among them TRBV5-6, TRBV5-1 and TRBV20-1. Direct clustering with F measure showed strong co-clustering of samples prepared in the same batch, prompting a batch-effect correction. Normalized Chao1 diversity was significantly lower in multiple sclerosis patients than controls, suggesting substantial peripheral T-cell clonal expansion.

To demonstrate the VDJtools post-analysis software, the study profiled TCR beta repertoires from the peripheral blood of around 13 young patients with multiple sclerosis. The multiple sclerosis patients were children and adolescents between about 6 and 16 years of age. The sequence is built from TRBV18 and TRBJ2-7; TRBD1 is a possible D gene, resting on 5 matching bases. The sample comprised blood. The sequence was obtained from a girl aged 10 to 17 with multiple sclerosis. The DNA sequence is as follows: TGTGCCAGCTCACCCCAGGGCCTTAACCACGAGCAGTACTTC. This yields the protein CASSPQGLNHEQYF.